What follows are 27 T cell receptor beta chains derived from one specimen sequenced in a study of CD4 T cells in relation to SARS-CoV-2 and coronaviruses. The unexposed donors gave CD4+ T cells in about 2010-2019, prior to COVID-19. Isolation of CD4+ T cells took place after less than 13 days in culture. TCRdb's table, derived via immunoSEQ multiplex PCR, lists solely in-frame clones and lacks some. The sample carries around 29,000 clones, 60% to 85% recorded once. Their antigens remain unidentified. Specimen: CD4+ T cells from PBMCs, cultured in vitro. The origin of the receptors is a human donor in good health.

V is TRBV4-3 and J is TRBJ1-4; possibly TRBD1 for D (6 bases). Trimming left V 0 bases short and J 7 bases short, with 12 bases between. Germline CDR1 is LGHNA and CDR2 is YSLEER. This CDR3 is 15 amino acids long. CDR3: CASSQDPQGGEKLFF. The CDR3 DNA reads TGCGCCAGCAGCCAAGACCCACAGGGAGGTGAAAAACTGTTTTTT.

This sequence joins TRBV21-1 and TRBJ1-1. TRBV21-1 counts as a pseudogene. The CDR3 consists of 19 residues. The CDR3 DNA follows: TGTGCCAGCAGCAACTTGAGGAGGCGTGGAGTGCGGTGGAACACTGAAGCTTTCTTT. Translating gives CASSNLRRRGVRWNTEAFF.

This chain connects TRBV5-6 to TRBJ2-7; TRBD2 matches 7 bases. Trimming at V came to 0 bases and at J to 7 bases, leaving 7 bases not matched to a gene. Germline V gene sequence: CDR1 SGHDT, CDR2 YYEEEE. The CDR3 spans 14 residues. In DNA form, the CDR3 reads TGTGCCAGCAGCTTGGTGGGGGGGAATGGGGAGCAGTACTTC. This translates into CASSLVGGNGEQYF.

This chain connects TRBV19 to TRBJ1-2; D gene uncertain. The germline CDR1 and CDR2 sequences are LNHDA and SQIVND (reference sequence). The V gene lost 3 bases and the J gene lost 1 base, with 6 bases spanning the gap. This CDR3 is 13 amino acids long. The CDR3 DNA reads TGTGCCAGTAGTATCGGCCTTAACTATGGCTACACCTTC. Its translation: CASSIGLNYGYTF.

The genes are TRBV18 and TRBJ2-1, with TRBD2 matching over 9 bases. Germline CDR1 reads KGHSH; CDR2 reads LQKENI. With V trimmed by 0 bases and J by 4 bases, 10 bases remained unmatched. CDR3 length: 18 amino acids. CDR3 in amino acids: CASSPPGFAGGEYNEQFF. The CDR3 DNA is TGTGCCAGCTCACCACCGGGTTTTGCGGGAGGGGAATACAATGAGCAGTTCTTC.

The chain is built from TRBV19 and TRBJ2-1; TRBD1 aligns across 7 bases. This CDR3 has 15 residues. Germline-derived CDR1 and CDR2 are LNHDA and SQIVND (reference sequence). Trimming removed 5 bases from V and 4 bases from J; junction bases left unmatched: 8. CDR3 region: CASSGDRTTYNEQFF. The CDR3 bases are TGTGCCAGTAGTGGGGACAGAACCACTTACAATGAGCAGTTCTTC.

The rearrangement uses TRBV6-5 and TRBJ1-5; TRBD1 might be the D (5 bases). The V gene's germline CDR1 is MNHEY and CDR2 SVGAGI. The CDR3 totals 13 residues. Trimming stripped 4 bases from V and 6 bases from J, with 10 bases between. The CDR3 spells CASSFGTSQPQHF. The CDR3 DNA follows: TGTGCCAGCAGTTTCGGGACCTCTCAGCCCCAGCATTTT.

The sample holds a few counts of this clone. The rearrangement links TRBV29-1 to TRBJ2-2; D gene ambiguous. The V and J ends lost 5 bases and 5 bases respectively, with 12 bases between them. This CDR3 spans 13 amino acids. Per the germline V gene, CDR1 is SQVTM and CDR2 is ANQGSEA. The CDR3 loop is CSVTVSRTGELFF. The CDR3, as DNA: TGCAGCGTTACTGTCTCCCGAACCGGGGAGCTGTTTTTT.

The J gene is TRBJ1-1, the V gene TRBV7-2; no firm D call. Germline V lookup: CDR1 SGHTA, CDR2 FQGNSA. CDR3 size: 14 residues. The V end was cut by 3 bases, the J end by 0 bases, with 8 bases between. Written as DNA, the CDR3 is TGTGCCAGCAGCTTGCACGGAATGAACACTGAAGCTTTCTTT. Translated, it gives CASSLHGMNTEAFF.

The chain employs TRBV19 and TRBJ1-4; no reliable D call. Trimming took off 5 bases at V and 4 bases at J, with 17 bases between the two ends. Germline assignment: CDR1 LNHDA and CDR2 SQIVND (reference sequence). This CDR3 has 16 amino acids. The CDR3 is CASSASGSANNEKLFF. CDR3 DNA sequence: TGTGCCAGTAGTGCCTCGGGGTCAGCCAATAATGAAAAACTGTTTTTT.

This chain uses TRBV7-2 with TRBJ1-1, with TRBD1 as a possible D gene (6 bases). The CDR3 has 17 residues. Germline V gives CDR1 SGHTA, CDR2 FQGNSA. V was trimmed by 1 base and J by 1 base, leaving 16 bases between them. CDR3 in DNA: TGTGCCAGCAGCTTAGTTGGGGCCGGGACATCGAACACTGAAGCTTTCTTT. Residues: CASSLVGAGTSNTEAFF.

This rearrangement joins TRBV19 to TRBJ2-3; 12 nucleotides match TRBD2. With 5 bases clipped from V and 5 bases from J, the junction kept 11 bases outside the gene matches. CDR3 length: 17 amino acids. Per the germline V gene, CDR1 is LNHDA and CDR2 is SQIVND (reference sequence). CDR3 loop: CASSLQASGRAVDTQYF. Written as DNA, the CDR3 is TGTGCCAGTAGTCTACAGGCTAGCGGGAGGGCCGTAGATACGCAGTATTTT.

This chain joins TRBV10-3 and TRBJ1-5, with TRBD1 matching over 8 bases. The ends lost 3 bases at V and 4 bases at J; junction bases unmatched: 5. Germline CDR1 is ENHRY and CDR2 is SYGVKD. The CDR3 sequence is 15 residues long. The CDR3 loop reads CAISDGQGANQPQHF. Written as DNA, the CDR3 is TGTGCCATCAGTGACGGTCAGGGGGCGAATCAGCCCCAGCATTTT.

The J gene is TRBJ2-2, the V gene TRBV10-3; D is uncertain. The CDR3 is 15 amino acids. The germline V gene has CDR1 ENHRY and CDR2 SYGVKD. The germline V and J ends were trimmed by 10 bases and 0 bases, with 15 bases remaining between them. CDR3 residues: CATGWAVSNTGELFF. The CDR3 nucleotides are TGTGCCACCGGGTGGGCAGTATCGAACACCGGGGAGCTGTTTTTT.

V is TRBV2 and J is TRBJ1-4; no firm D call. With 5 bases removed from V and 8 bases from J, the gap between germline ends came to 6 bases. This CDR3 has 11 amino acids. Germline CDR1 is SNHLY and CDR2 is FYNNEI. Written as DNA, the CDR3 is TGTGCCAGCAGTTTACACGAAAAACTGTTTTTT. This encodes CASSLHEKLFF. Complete variable domain (other parts from reference TRBV2 and TRBJ1-4): EPEVTQTPSHQVTQMGQEVILRCVPISNHLYFYWYRQILGQKVEFLVSFYNNEISEKSEIFDDQFSVERPDGSNFTLKIRSTKLEDSAMYFCASSLHEKLFFGSGTQLSVL.

The chain is built from TRBV5-6 and TRBJ1-2, with a possible D match to TRBD1 (5 bases). This CDR3 spans 13 amino acids. Germline CDR1 and CDR2: SGHDT and YYEEEE. Trimming stripped 0 bases from V and 6 bases from J, with 9 bases between. The CDR3 DNA is TGTGCCAGCAGCTTGGCCAAGGGGAATGGCTACACCTTC. It encodes CASSLAKGNGYTF.

This clone was observed a handful of times. The rearrangement links TRBV5-1 to TRBJ1-1, with D possibly matching TRBD1 (5 bases). Germline values: CDR1 SGHRS, CDR2 YFSETQ. This CDR3 comprises 14 residues. V lost 5 bases and J lost 1, with 12 bases in between. The CDR3 DNA reads as TGCGCCAGCAGTATAAAGGGGCCGAACACTGAAGCTTTCTTT. Its protein is CASSIKGPNTEAFF.

The chain recombines TRBV7-2 with TRBJ1-4, with unresolved D. The CDR3 totals 15 residues. V lost 5 bases and J 0 bases, leaving 10 bases between the germline ends. Germline CDR1 reads SGHTA; CDR2 reads FQGNSA. This chain's CDR3 is CASSPTVATNEKLFF. CDR3 sequence (DNA): TGTGCCAGCAGCCCGACGGTTGCAACTAATGAAAAACTGTTTTTT.

The chain uses TRBV11-2 and TRBJ1-6, with TRBD1 as a possible D gene (5 bases). The CDR3 spans 13 residues. Trimming took 5 bases from V and 8 from J, leaving 10 bases between them. CDR1 and CDR2 from the germline V gene are SGHAT and FQNNGV. The chain's CDR3 is CASSRTRDSPLHF. In nucleotides, the CDR3 is TGTGCCAGCAGCCGAACCAGGGATTCACCCCTCCACTTT.

V gene TRBV9 combines with J gene TRBJ2-7, with TRBD2 matching 9 bases. This CDR3 spans 16 amino acids. J gave up 1 base and V 0 bases, and 5 bases lay outside the gene matches. CDR1 is SGDLS, CDR2 YYNGEE, per germline. CDR3 residues: CASSVGVSGGSYEQYF. DNA of the CDR3: TGTGCCAGCAGCGTAGGAGTTAGCGGGGGATCCTACGAGCAGTACTTC.

This clone has just one count. The DNA for the CDR3 is TGTGCCAGTAGTATAGCCGCGACAGGGGGCCACAATGAGCAGTTCTTC. It specifies CASSIAATGGHNEQFF. The chain employs TRBV19 and TRBJ2-1; TRBD1 agrees at 10 bases. The CDR3 totals 16 residues. Per germline, CDR1 LNHDA and CDR2 SQIVND (reference sequence). Losses at the gene ends were 1 base for V and 5 bases for J; bases not matched to a gene: 5.

The chain carries TRBV5-1 and TRBJ2-7, with 8 bases that match TRBD1. This CDR3 region has 15 residues. V lost 2 bases to trimming and J lost 4 bases; unmatched junction nucleotides: 8. Germline loops: CDR1 SGHRS, CDR2 YFSETQ. The CDR3 nucleotides read TGCGCCAGCAGCTTTCAGACAGGGGCGGGGTACGAGCAGTACTTC. It yields the protein CASSFQTGAGYEQYF. The full variable domain, with the rest looked up from reference TRBV5-1 and TRBJ2-7, is KAGVTQTPRYLIKTRGQQVTLSCSPISGHRSVSWYQQTPGQGLQFLFEYFSETQRNKGNFPGRFSGRQFSNSRSEMNVSTLELGDSALYLCASSFQTGAGYEQYFGPGTRLTVT.

The chain joins TRBV24-1 to TRBJ2-1; 8 positions match TRBD1. The V gene's germline CDR1 is KGHDR and CDR2 SFDVKD. CDR3 length: 12 residues. V gave up 11 bases and J gave up 7 bases; unmatched junction bases: 6. In nucleotides, the CDR3 is TGTGCCATCCAGGGGGCTCGGAATGAGCAGTTCTTC. It encodes CAIQGARNEQFF.

CDR3 residues: CASSPQAVSGEQYF. CDR3 nucleotide sequence: TGTGCCAGCTCACCACAGGCGGTATCGGGCGAGCAGTACTTC. This rearrangement joins TRBV18 to TRBJ2-7; D unclear. This CDR3 has 14 residues. V shed 1 base and J shed 6 bases, with 13 bases lying between them. CDR1 is KGHSH and CDR2 is LQKENI in the germline V gene. Variable domain in full (rest from reference TRBV18 and TRBJ2-7): NAGVMQNPRHLVRRRGQEARLRCSPMKGHSHVYWYRQLPEEGLKFMVYLQKENIIDESGMPKERFSAEFPKEGPSILRIQQVVRGDSAAYFCASSPQAVSGEQYFGPGTRLTVT.

V is TRBV7-2 and J is TRBJ1-3, with no clear D. The CDR3 is made up of 16 amino acids. Trimming removed 6 bases at V and 0 bases at J, with 15 bases between. Germline V gives CDR1 SGHTA, CDR2 FQGNSA. The CDR3 is CASSQAAGRSGNTIYF. DNA for the CDR3: TGTGCCAGCAGTCAGGCCGCCGGACGCTCTGGAAACACCATATATTTT.

The CDR3 bases are TGCGCCAGCAGCCAAGGAACTTGGCTCGCTGAGCAGTTCTTC. Its translation: CASSQGTWLAEQFF. The chain joins TRBV4-3 to TRBJ2-1; D uncertain. From germline, CDR1 is LGHNA and CDR2 YSLEER. This CDR3 contains 14 residues. V lost 1 base to trimming and J lost 9 bases, with 13 bases between them.

This clone was counted once. V gene TRBV18 combines with J gene TRBJ2-6; the D is unclear. V gave up 5 bases and J gave up 3 bases, with 8 bases separating them. The V gene's germline CDR1 is KGHSH and CDR2 LQKENI. The CDR3 spans 14 residues. As DNA, the CDR3 is TGTGCCAGCTCAGGGTTCGGTGGGGCCAACGTCCTGACTTTC. This gives the protein CASSGFGGANVLTF.